Presented here are 26 T cell receptor beta chains from one specimen sequenced in a study of response to subunit inactivated influenza vaccine (dated by TCRdb to the late 2010s). The time point label corresponds to: 45 days after influenza vaccine administration. Libraries were prepared through RT-PCR. Sequencer: Illumina HiSeq 2500. Using fastp trimming at Q25 and MiXCR clonotype assembly, TCRdb reanalyzed the public sequencing data and kept in-frame beta chains. When rows share a CDR3 protein, they turn into one entry using the most common DNA and genes. The sample profile shows 540,000 or so distinct CDR3 sequences; roughly 13% of them were found once. The leading ten clones occupy roughly 14% of the sample. The starting material was PBMCs from blood, obtained 45 days after vaccination. Receptor source: a man aged 45 to 65 who received an inactivated influenza vaccine. Donor details come from another sample of the same person, matched by shared clones.

This clonotype was seen a handful of times. The chain carries TRBV20-1 and TRBJ1-1; possible D gene TRBD1, 6 bases. With 0 bases removed from V and 6 bases from J, the gap between germline ends came to 14 bases. This CDR3 is built from 14 residues. Germline V gene lookup returns CDR1 DFQATT and CDR2 SNEGSKA (reference sequence). The CDR3: CSARDQGRGAEAFF. The CDR3 region has the DNA TGCAGTGCTAGAGATCAGGGGAGGGGAGCTGAAGCTTTCTTT.

This chain connects TRBV7-9 to TRBJ2-7, with 7 bases matching TRBD1. The junction had 6 bases not matched to a gene; V was cut back by 1 base and J by 6 bases. This CDR3 spans 14 amino acids. Germline CDR1 reads SEHNR; CDR2 reads FQNEAQ (reference sequence). The CDR3 protein is CASSLEGAVREQYF. The CDR3 region has the DNA TGTGCCAGCAGCTTAGAGGGGGCGGTCCGCGAGCAGTACTTC.

This clonotype was observed at least ten times. The chain joins TRBV15 to TRBJ2-5; TRBD1 might be the D (6 bases). This CDR3 is built from 15 residues. The germline gives CDR1 LNHNV, CDR2 YYDKDF (reference sequence). Trimming pared 5 bases from V and 2 bases from J, leaving 15 bases between. The CDR3 DNA sequence: TGTGCCACCAGCGGACAGCTTCATGAACAAGAGACCCAGTACTTC. Translating gives CATSGQLHEQETQYF.

The sample holds many counts of this clonotype. The chain combines TRBV29-1 with TRBJ1-2, with a weak D call TRBD1 (5 bases). The CDR3 runs 13 residues. Germline values: CDR1 SQVTM, CDR2 ANQGSEA. V gave up 3 bases and J gave up 2 bases, with 10 bases separating them. The CDR3 here is CSVDDSENYGYTF. CDR3 DNA: TGCAGCGTTGACGACAGTGAGAACTATGGCTACACCTTC.

The chain employs TRBV10-3 and TRBJ2-3, with 12 bases identical to TRBD2. The CDR3 totals 20 residues. Trimming cost V 3 bases and J 5 bases; bases outside gene matches: 18. CDR1 and CDR2 from the germline V gene are ENHRY and SYGVKD. The CDR3: CAISDSGLAGYTPTRDTQYF. CDR3 bases: TGTGCCATCAGTGACTCCGGACTAGCGGGATACACGCCCACCCGAGATACGCAGTATTTT.

This clonotype was seen more than once but under ten times. The rearrangement uses TRBV7-2 and TRBJ2-5; 7 bases map to TRBD2. This CDR3 has 14 amino acids. V lost 5 bases and J lost 5; bases outside the gene matches: 8. In germline, CDR1 is SGHTA, CDR2 FQGNSA. The CDR3 sequence is CASSAGGLRETQYF. In nucleotides, the CDR3 is TGTGCCAGCAGCGCCGGGGGACTACGGGAGACCCAGTACTTC.

This chain's CDR3 is CSAWYKALFF. CDR3 DNA sequence: TGCAGTGCTTGGTACAAGGCCCTGTTTTTT. The chain couples TRBV20-1 to TRBJ1-4; D call uncertain. Trimming removed 5 bases at V and 14 bases at J, with 12 bases between. The CDR3 has 10 residues. Germline V gene sequence: CDR1 DFQATT, CDR2 SNEGSKA (reference sequence).

The J gene is TRBJ2-3, the V gene TRBV10-3; TRBD1 matches 9 bases. Trimming removed 5 bases from V and 1 base from J; junction bases left unmatched: 13. The CDR3 consists of 18 residues. Germline V gene sequence: CDR1 ENHRY, CDR2 SYGVKD. The CDR3 DNA is TGTGCCATCAGTTTGTTCGGGGACAGGGATTTCGGCACAGATACGCAGTATTTT. This gives the protein CAISLFGDRDFGTDTQYF.

There are a few counts of this clonotype. The V and J genes are TRBV29-1 and TRBJ2-1, with 14 positions matching TRBD2. The germline V gene encodes CDR1 SQVTM and CDR2 ANQGSEA. After removal of 7 bases from V and 4 bases from J, the junction contained 3 bases not matched to a gene. CDR3 length equals 14 residues. CDR3 protein: CSGGTSGSYNEQFF. The CDR3, as DNA: TGCAGCGGGGGGACTAGCGGGAGTTACAATGAGCAGTTCTTC.

As to this clonotype: At one end, the junction sequence differs from germline, possibly due to a read error. This rearrangement joins TRBV2 to TRBJ2-1; 8 nucleotides line up with TRBD2. From germline, CDR1 is SNHLY and CDR2 FYNNEI. The CDR3 contains 18 residues. The CDR3 DNA sequence: TGTGCCAGCAGCCCCAGGGAGGCTAGCGGGTCCTCCTACAATGAGCAGCTCTTC. This encodes CASSPREASGSSYNEQLF.

This clonotype was detected ten times or more. The V and J genes are TRBV20-1 and TRBJ2-3; D is unclear. The CDR3 sequence is 14 residues long. Trimming cost V 6 bases and J 4 bases, with 17 bases left between them. Germline V gene sequence: CDR1 DFQATT, CDR2 SNEGSKA (reference sequence). The CDR3 DNA reads TGCAGTGCCACATACCTCTCGAGCGCAGATACGCAGTATTTT. Translated, it gives CSATYLSSADTQYF.

This clonotype appeared a few times. The chain recombines TRBV6-1 with TRBJ2-5; 8 bases map to TRBD2. The CDR3 runs to 14 residues. Germline V lookup: CDR1 MNHNS, CDR2 SASEGT. V was clipped by 8 bases and J by 1 base; unmatched bases: 6. The DNA of the CDR3 is TGTGCCAGCTATAGCGGGGCCCCCCAAGAGACCCAGTACTTC. Translated, it gives CASYSGAPQETQYF.

This clonotype was detected only a few times. The CDR3 loop is CASRSTALRGQETQYF. The CDR3 bases are TGTGCCAGCAGGTCCACCGCCCTCCGGGGCCAAGAGACCCAGTACTTC. The J gene is TRBJ2-5, the V gene TRBV28, with D possibly TRBD2 on 5 matching bases. Germline loops: CDR1 MDHEN, CDR2 SYDVKM. V was trimmed by 6 bases and J by 1 base, leaving 18 bases between them. The CDR3 is 16 residues long.

This clonotype appeared a few times. The rearrangement links TRBV28 to TRBJ2-7, with D possibly called TRBD1 or TRBD2 (5 bases each). The CDR3 length is 13 residues. V was cut by 3 bases and J by 6 bases, with 12 bases left in between. Germline CDR1 and CDR2: MDHEN and SYDVKM. CDR3 amino acids: CASSFRGLFEQYF. The CDR3 DNA sequence: TGTGCCAGCAGTTTCCGGGGCCTATTCGAGCAGTACTTC.

The chain links TRBV7-3 to TRBJ2-3; no definite D call. This CDR3 is 17 amino acids long. Trimming cost V 5 bases and J 0 bases, with 18 bases left between them. Per germline, CDR1 SGHTA and CDR2 FQGTGA. The CDR3 DNA is TGTGCCAGCAGCAAAGGTTCGGGTTACACTAGCACAGATACGCAGTATTTT. This encodes CASSKGSGYTSTDTQYF.

This clonotype showed up just a few times. The rearrangement joins TRBV12-3 or TRBV12-4 to TRBJ2-2; TRBD1 might be the D (6 bases). Trimming removed 7 bases from V and 3 bases from J, with 15 bases in between. The CDR3 has 15 residues. This CDR3 is CASIRPGDYTGELFF. The CDR3 coding sequence is TGTGCCAGCATTCGACCAGGGGATTACACCGGGGAGCTGTTTTTT.

The chain links TRBV7-3 to TRBJ2-3, with TRBD2 matching 13 bases. Germline-derived CDR1 and CDR2 are SGHTA and FQGTGA. This CDR3 has 16 residues. Germline trimming cut 5 bases from V and 4 bases from J; bases unmatched to any gene: 6. The CDR3 loop reads CASSRTSGRGADTQYF. The CDR3 DNA follows: TGTGCCAGCAGCCGGACTAGCGGGAGAGGCGCAGATACGCAGTATTTT. Full variable domain (remainder filled in from reference TRBV7-3 and TRBJ2-3): GAGVSQTPSNKVTEKGKYVELRCDPISGHTALYWYRQSLGQGPEFLIYFQGTGAADDSGLPNDRFFAVRPEGSVSTLKIQRTERGDSAVYLCASSRTSGRGADTQYFGPGTRLTVL.

This clonotype was seen more than once but under ten times. V and J are TRBV5-1 and TRBJ2-1, with 10 bases aligning to TRBD2. V lost 4 bases to trimming and J lost 5 bases; unmatched junction nucleotides: 9. The germline V gene has CDR1 SGHRS and CDR2 YFSETQ. CDR3 length equals 16 residues. DNA of the CDR3: TGCGCCAGCAGCAATATAGCGGGGGGCCTAAACAATGAGCAGTTCTTC. Protein: CASSNIAGGLNNEQFF.

This clonotype was picked up many times. The chain recombines TRBV6-5 with TRBJ2-1; 7 bases map to TRBD1. Germline loops: CDR1 MNHEY, CDR2 SVGAGI. This CDR3 has 14 residues. Trimming took 4 bases from V and 6 from J; bases not matched to a gene: 6. CDR3: CASSWARDSNEQFF. The CDR3 DNA sequence: TGTGCCAGCAGTTGGGCAAGGGACAGCAATGAGCAGTTCTTC.

The table lists this clonotype with a few counts. J is TRBJ1-6 and V is TRBV4-1, with D possibly matching TRBD1 (6 bases). The length of the CDR3 is 15 residues. Germline V gives CDR1 MGHRA, CDR2 YSYEKL. The V gene lost 1 base and the J gene lost 13 bases, with 17 bases spanning the gap. Written as DNA, the CDR3 is TGCGCCAGCAGCCAAGGGGGACTGGGGACATCGCCCCTCCACTTT. Encoded protein: CASSQGGLGTSPLHF.

This clonotype was picked up many times. The chain is built from TRBV7-2 and TRBJ2-7; 7 nucleotides match TRBD2. The length of the CDR3 is 13 residues. The germline V gene encodes CDR1 SGHTA and CDR2 FQGNSA. Trimming at V came to 5 bases and at J to 6 bases, leaving 7 bases not matched to a gene. Here the CDR3 reads CASSKREGGEQYF. CDR3 bases: TGTGCCAGCAGCAAGCGGGAAGGAGGCGAGCAGTACTTC.

V is TRBV20-1 and J is TRBJ2-1; unclear D gene. CDR1 is DFQATT and CDR2 is SNEGSKA in the germline V gene (reference sequence). V shed 6 bases and J shed 8 bases, with 11 bases lying between them. CDR3 length equals 11 residues. The chain's CDR3 is CSAPLGHEQFF. In nucleotides, the CDR3 is TGCAGTGCCCCCCTCGGGCATGAGCAGTTCTTC.

This clonotype was found a few times. The chain employs TRBV12-5 and TRBJ2-1; D perhaps matches TRBD1 (7 bases). Germline V gives CDR1 LGHNT, CDR2 FRNRAP. The CDR3 runs to 16 residues. V lost 3 bases, J lost 1 base, and 13 bases lay in between. The CDR3, as DNA: TGTGCTAGTGGTTTAGGTCCAGGGGGGTCCTACAATGAGCAGTTCTTC. It encodes CASGLGPGGSYNEQFF.

There are many counts of this clonotype. The chain has TRBV28 and TRBJ2-7; tentatively, D is TRBD2 (6 bases). Germline CDR1 and CDR2: MDHEN and SYDVKM. This CDR3 spans 16 amino acids. Trimming removed 4 bases at V and 3 bases at J, with 19 bases between. CDR3 bases: TGTGCCAGCAGTTGGCAGTCCCTAGCGCAGAACTACGAGCAGTACTTC. Protein sequence: CASSWQSLAQNYEQYF.

At least ten counts were recorded for this clonotype. The gene calls are TRBV5-1 and TRBJ1-1; no definite D call. This CDR3 has 14 residues. Trimming took off 0 bases at V and 1 base at J, with 7 bases between the two ends. CDR1 and CDR2 from the germline V gene are SGHRS and YFSETQ. CDR3 in amino acids: CASSLATANTEAFF. The CDR3 DNA reads as TGCGCCAGCAGCTTGGCCACTGCGAACACTGAAGCTTTCTTT.

This chain connects TRBV9 to TRBJ2-7; 9 positions match TRBD1. This CDR3 comprises 14 residues. The V segment lost 3 bases and the J segment 2 bases; nucleotides outside the gene matches: 3. Per the germline V gene, CDR1 is SGDLS and CDR2 is YYNGEE. CDR3 nucleotide sequence: TGTGCCAGCAGCGAGGGACAGGGCACCTACGAGCAGTACTTC. Residues: CASSEGQGTYEQYF.